This T cell receptor (beta chain) is from a study of T cells expressing NK-cell markers. About the research overall: Among eight sequenced donors, seven carried HCMV seropositivity while one was seronegative.

Germline-derived CDR1 and CDR2 are SEHNR and FQNEAQ (reference sequence). The CDR3 is 14 residues long. TCRdb re-called the 5' RACE reads; one entry per CDR3 protein, DNA not given. The sample totals 500,000 to 600,000 distinct CDR3 sequences. Sample: blood T cells: a sorted CD56 or NKG2C T cell subset, CD4+ or CD8+ T cells, or bulk PBMC T cells (not recorded which). The receptor was derived from a man aged 18 to 30 in good health. The chain combines TRBV7-9 with TRBJ2-2; TCRdb selects TRBD2, and the lack of DNA leaves this call unchecked. The CDR3 loop reads CATKSGSNTGELFF.